This T cell receptor beta chain comes out of a study of cytotoxic CD8 clonotypes in ibrutinib-treated CLL. As to this clone: The antigen is not known.

Germline V gene sequence: CDR1 SGHNT, CDR2 YYREEE (reference sequence). Trimming removed 4 bases from V and 7 bases from J, with 12 bases in between. The CDR3 covers 12 residues. Sequenced by immunoSEQ multiplex PCR; TCRdb stores in-frame clones only, minus some. The data contain tens of thousands of clones, 71% of them singletons. Findings and caveats of the study: Clonality increased with ibrutinib response but returned toward baseline at progression. Clonality correlated strongly with circulating CD8+ T cells and exceeded age-matched healthy donors at baseline.

The receptor comes from a human donor with chronic lymphocytic leukemia. The chain joins TRBV5-4 to TRBJ2-7; no clear D. The sequences come from PBMCs, collected at disease progression, from a patient treated with ibrutinib. CDR3 protein: CASSPAVEEQYF. The CDR3 region has the DNA TGTGCCAGCAGCCCGGCGGTGGAAGAGCAGTACTTC.